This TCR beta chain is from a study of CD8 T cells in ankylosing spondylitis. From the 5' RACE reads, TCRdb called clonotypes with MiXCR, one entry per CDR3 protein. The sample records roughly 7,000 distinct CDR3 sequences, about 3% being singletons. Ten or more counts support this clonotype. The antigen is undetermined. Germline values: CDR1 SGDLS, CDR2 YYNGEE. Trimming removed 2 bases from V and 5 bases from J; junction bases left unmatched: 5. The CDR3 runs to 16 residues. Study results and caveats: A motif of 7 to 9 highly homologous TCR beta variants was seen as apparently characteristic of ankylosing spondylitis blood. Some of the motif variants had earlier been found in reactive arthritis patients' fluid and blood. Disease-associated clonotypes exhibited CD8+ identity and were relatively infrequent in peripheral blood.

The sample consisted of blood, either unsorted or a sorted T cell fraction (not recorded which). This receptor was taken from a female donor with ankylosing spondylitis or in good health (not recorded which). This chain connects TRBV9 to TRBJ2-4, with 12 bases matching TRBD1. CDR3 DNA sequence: TGTGCCAGCAGCGTGCTCGGGACAGGGGGCGAAAACATTCAGTACTTC. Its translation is CASSVLGTGGENIQYF.